This TCR beta chain appears in the sequencing data of a study of Graves' ophthalmopathy and Graves' hyperthyroidism. As for this clonotype: The antigen is undetermined.

Germline trimming cut 5 bases from V and 8 bases from J; bases unmatched to any gene: 12. The CDR3 sequence is 16 residues long. Germline lookup yields CDR1 SEHNR and CDR2 FQNEAQ (reference sequence). Study outcomes and limitations: Ophthalmopathy and stable hyperthyroidism were discriminated by a 13-signature model, with approximately 88% sensitivity and about 84% specificity. In predicting ophthalmopathy progression, the model reached approximately 70% sensitivity and 72.22% specificity.

Beta-chain TCR CDR3 regions were amplified from RNA transcripts. The authors performed first-round RT-PCR with HTBI primers and then a second-round multiplex PCR. MiXCR was run by TCRdb on the multiplex PCR reads, yielding one entry per CDR3 protein. The sample has 650,000 to 900,000 distinct CDR3 sequences; around 40% are singletons. Sequencing used peripheral blood. The sequence was obtained from an adult man with Graves' ophthalmopathy. The rearrangement uses TRBV7-9 and TRBJ2-3; 11 bases map to TRBD2. The CDR3 bases are TGTGCCAGCAGCCCTGGGACTAGCGGCCGGAGGGGTACGCAGTATTTT. It yields the protein CASSPGTSGRRGTQYF.